This TCR beta chain was observed in a study of Graves' ophthalmopathy and Graves' hyperthyroidism. The germline CDR1 and CDR2 sequences are LNHNV and YYDKDF (reference sequence). The V and J ends lost 2 bases and 4 bases, in that order; junction bases with no gene match: 7. The CDR3 consists of 16 residues. This clonotype occurred many times. Amplification of TCR beta CDR3 regions used RNA transcripts. RT-PCR with HTBI primers came first, then second-round multiplex PCR. TCRdb re-analysed the multiplex PCR reads in MiXCR, keeping a single row per CDR3 protein. The repertoire includes about 420,000 distinct CDR3 sequences, roughly 20% of them detected once, and around 3.1% sits in the top ten. If no ophthalmopathy appeared within 18 months of follow-up, hyperthyroidism was termed stable.

This chain links TRBV15 with TRBJ2-7; TRBD2 matches at 11 bases. Specimen: peripheral blood. The receptor was isolated from a woman under 30 with stable Graves' hyperthyroidism. The CDR3 DNA reads TGTGCCACCAGCAGACAACTAGCGGGAGACTCTTACGAGCAGTACTTC. Its translation: CATSRQLAGDSYEQYF.